What follows are 4 T cell receptor beta chains derived from one specimen sequenced in a study of blood T cells in healthy people across ages. PCR was performed a second time for about 7 to 12 cycles using a sample-barcoded 5' primer and a J-beta primer mix. TCRdb processed the 5' RACE reads anew with MiXCR; each CDR3 protein has one entry. The data show roughly 830,000 distinct CDR3 sequences, approximately 67% seen once. Material for sequencing was blood. All receptors derive from a young man in good health.

The chain is built from TRBV6-5 and TRBJ2-1; D perhaps matches TRBD2 (7 bases). The CDR3 has 13 residues. Looked up from germline, CDR1 is MNHEY and CDR2 is SVGAGI. V lost 6 bases to trimming and J lost 11 bases, with 17 bases between them. As DNA, the CDR3 is TGTGCCAGCAGCGGGGGGCCGGGGAATAAGCAGTTCTTC. Amino acid sequence: CASSGGPGNKQFF.

The CDR3 region is CASSSVGDEQFF. The CDR3 DNA reads TGTGCCAGCAGCTCAGTAGGGGATGAGCAGTTCTTC. The rearrangement links TRBV7-3 to TRBJ2-1; TRBD1 is a possible D gene (5 bases). The CDR3 is 12 amino acids. Trimming pared 4 bases from V and 8 bases from J, leaving 9 bases between. The germline gives CDR1 SGHTA, CDR2 FQGTGA.

The chain couples TRBV7-9 to TRBJ1-2, with no clear D. The length of the CDR3 is 14 residues. Germline loops: CDR1 SEHNR, CDR2 FQNEAQ (reference sequence). Trimming took off 10 bases at V and 8 bases at J, with 23 bases between the two ends. In nucleotides, the CDR3 is TGTGCCACCTTTATTCCGGTTACCATGGAGGGCTACACCTTC. Amino acids: CATFIPVTMEGYTF.

The J gene is TRBJ1-5, the V gene TRBV29-1; D gene ambiguous. Trimming took off 4 bases at V and 5 bases at J, with 12 bases between the two ends. The CDR3 spans 13 residues. Germline V gene sequence: CDR1 SQVTM, CDR2 ANQGSEA. CDR3 coding DNA: TGCAGCGTTGGCATCGGGGAGGATCAGCCCCAGCATTTT. It translates to CSVGIGEDQPQHF.